This TCR beta chain was identified in a study of cytomegalovirus exposure and HLA in healthy donors. Study outcomes and limitations: Cytomegalovirus association was assigned to over 150 TCR beta chains.

13 Jbeta primers and 60 Vbeta primers were used for the PCR. The method was immunoSEQ multiplex PCR; TCRdb's version includes in-frame clones alone and lacks a portion of them. The sample yields fewer than 250,000 clones, over 70% seen once. Everyone who donated was a healthy bone marrow donor. This clone was counted a few times. Antigen specificity is unknown. This CDR3 is built from 14 residues. Trimming stripped 8 bases from V and 1 base from J, with 11 bases between. Germline-derived CDR1 and CDR2 are MNHEY and SMNVEV (reference sequence). V gene TRBV27 combines with J gene TRBJ1-4, with D perhaps TRBD1 (5 bases). The TCR sequence derives from a woman aged 25 to 45 in good health and CMV-seropositive. Sequenced material: PBMCs. The CDR3 nucleotides read TGTGCCAGCCGCGGGGGGGGAACTAATGAAAAACTGTTTTTT. This gives the protein CASRGGGTNEKLFF.